The 9 T cell receptor beta chains in this list originate from one sample, sequenced in a study of OX40 agonist ivuxolimab in advanced cancers. Sequencing was performed with immunoSEQ multiplex PCR; in TCRdb, only in-frame clones are kept and a portion is missing. The sample consists of 100,000 to 150,000 clones, 92% of them appearing once. Material: CD4+ or CD8+ T cells sorted from blood, obtained in a trial of the OX40 agonist ivuxolimab. These receptors were collected from an adult with an advanced solid tumor such as melanoma, head and neck, liver or kidney cancer.

The chain carries TRBV27 and TRBJ2-3; D ambiguous. The V gene's germline CDR1 is MNHEY and CDR2 SMNVEV (reference sequence). Trimming removed 5 bases from V and 5 bases from J, with 14 bases in between. The CDR3 covers 14 residues. The CDR3 loop is CASSIPGVGDTQYF. CDR3 in DNA: TGTGCCAGCAGTATTCCGGGTGTAGGAGATACGCAGTATTTT.

The rearrangement uses TRBV27 and TRBJ1-1; D remains ambiguous. The CDR3 contains 13 residues. V gave up 2 bases and J gave up 1 base, with 5 bases separating them. Germline CDR1 reads MNHEY; CDR2 reads SMNVEV (reference sequence). The CDR3 DNA is TGTGCCAGCAGTTTAGGGCCGAACACTGAAGCTTTCTTT. This translates into CASSLGPNTEAFF.

The chain employs TRBV28 and TRBJ1-2, with 8 bases that match TRBD1. Germline assignment: CDR1 MDHEN and CDR2 SYDVKM. The CDR3 runs to 15 residues. V shed 5 bases and J 0 bases; nucleotides not matched to a gene: 5. The CDR3 region is CASSPPGQANYGYTF. The CDR3 coding sequence is TGTGCCAGCAGTCCGCCGGGACAGGCTAACTATGGCTACACCTTC.

This clone was observed a single time. This chain joins TRBV11-1 and TRBJ2-5, with TRBD1 as a possible D gene (5 bases). This CDR3 is 15 amino acids long. V was trimmed by 6 bases and J by 1 base, leaving 15 bases between them. Per germline, CDR1 SGHAT and CDR2 FQDESV (reference sequence). DNA for the CDR3: TGTGCCAGCAGTAGTCCAGACAGCTCCCAAGAGACCCAGTACTTC. This gives the protein CASSSPDSSQETQYF.

The rearrangement joins TRBV2 to TRBJ2-3, with 10 bases lining up with TRBD1. V dropped 6 bases and J dropped 1; count of bases not matched to a gene: 1. The CDR3 runs 14 residues. CDR1 is SNHLY and CDR2 is FYNNEI in the germline V gene. CDR3 protein: CASRTGGGTDTQYF. The CDR3 bases are TGTGCCAGCAGGACAGGGGGCGGCACAGATACGCAGTATTTT.

V and J are TRBV19 and TRBJ2-3; 8 bases agree with TRBD1. V lost 4 bases, J lost 5 bases, and 17 bases stayed unmatched. This CDR3 has 18 amino acids. Germline V gene lookup returns CDR1 LNHDA and CDR2 SQIVND (reference sequence). Here the CDR3 DNA reads TGTGCCAGTAGTAATGGCGCCTTAAGGCAGGGGGCAGGAGATACGCAGTATTTT. This encodes CASSNGALRQGAGDTQYF.

This clone was seen only once. This chain links TRBV18 with TRBJ2-3, with a tentative D call TRBD1 (5 bases). This CDR3 region has 15 residues. Germline CDR1 is KGHSH and CDR2 is LQKENI. Trimming pared 6 bases from V and 4 bases from J, leaving 17 bases between. This CDR3 is CASSQGAGNADTQYF. As DNA, the CDR3 is TGTGCCAGCTCTCAAGGGGCAGGGAACGCAGATACGCAGTATTTT.

V gene TRBV5-4 combines with J gene TRBJ2-1; 12 positions match TRBD2. V lost 0 bases, J lost 0 bases, and 4 bases stayed unmatched. The CDR3 is 18 amino acids. Germline CDR1 and CDR2: SGHNT and YYREEE (reference sequence). The CDR3 nucleotides are TGTGCCAGCAGCTTGGCTAGCGGGAGGGTCAGCTCCTACAATGAGCAGTTCTTC. Its protein is CASSLASGRVSSYNEQFF.

V and J are TRBV18 and TRBJ1-2; unclear D gene. The CDR3 contains 14 residues. Trimming left V 3 bases short and J 8 bases short, with 16 bases between. The V gene's germline CDR1 is KGHSH and CDR2 LQKENI. CDR3 nucleotide sequence: TGTGCCAGCTCACCGGGCCAAGCGGGAGGCGGCTACACCTTC. Translation: CASSPGQAGGGYTF.